This is a list of T cell receptor beta chains from one sample in a study of blood T cell repertoires in COVID-19. The method was immunoSEQ multiplex PCR; TCRdb's version includes in-frame clones alone and lacks a portion of them. This table has about 210,000 clones, 75% to 90% appearing once. The sample consisted of peripheral blood. These receptors all stem from a woman in her forties with acute or convalescent COVID-19. CDR3s include the opening cysteine and the closing phenylalanine or tryptophan. The order of the fields is V gene, J gene, clone size, D gene, CDR3 DNA, CDR3 protein. The D gene is left open where the match is weak. The size of a clone is reported for some rows only, either as once, few or many, or as a class for expanded clones.

TRBV2	TRBJ1-1	NA	NA	TGTGCCAGCAGTGACCCCGGGTCGACAGGGAACACTGAAGCTTTCTTT	CASSDPGSTGNTEAFF
TRBV7-8	TRBJ1-5	NA	NA	TGTGCCAGCAGCTTAGCGCAGGGGATTGAGCCCCAGCATTTT	CASSLAQGIEPQHF
TRBV2	TRBJ1-2	NA	TRBD1	TGTGCCAGCAGGGGAGCCGGGACAGGGGCTGGCTACACCTTC	CASRGAGTGAGYTF
TRBV27	TRBJ1-2	NA	TRBD1	TGTGCCAGCAGTTTCATCCGAGGGACAGGGGGCTCCTATGGCTACACCTTC	CASSFIRGTGGSYGYTF
TRBV7-2	TRBJ1-2	few	NA	TGTGCCAGCAGCATTCAGGGTTATTCGTCCTATGGCTACACCTTC	CASSIQGYSSYGYTF
TRBV27	TRBJ2-1	NA	TRBD1	TGTGCCAGCAGTCCTGGGACAGCCCCCTCCGACAATGAGCAGTTCTTC	CASSPGTAPSDNEQFF
TRBV19	TRBJ2-1	NA	TRBD2	TGTGCCAGTAGTCTCGGGGGGGCCTCCTACAATGAGCAGTTCTTC	CASSLGGASYNEQFF
TRBV11-3	TRBJ2-1	NA	NA	TGTGCCAGCAGCTTAGAAGGCGGGCTCGCCTACAATGAGCAGTTCTTC	CASSLEGGLAYNEQFF
TRBV11-2	TRBJ1-2	NA	NA	TGTGCCAGCAGCAAAGACCCCGGGGACAAACATGGCTACACCTTC	CASSKDPGDKHGYTF
TRBV2	TRBJ1-2	NA	TRBD1	TGTGCCAGCAGTTCGACAGGGGACTATGGCTACACCTTC	CASSSTGDYGYTF
TRBV19	TRBJ1-3	once	TRBD1	TGTGCCAGTGGACAGGGAACAGGAAACACCATATATTTT	CASGQGTGNTIYF
TRBV3-1/TRBV3-2	TRBJ2-2	NA	NA	TGTGCCAGCAGCCAAGAAGGGGTCGGGGAGCTGTTTTTT	CASSQEGVGELFF
TRBV24-1	TRBJ1-1	once	NA	TGTGCCACCAGTGATCTGAGGATTGGAGCGAACACTGAAGCTTTCTTT	CATSDLRIGANTEAFF
TRBV30	TRBJ2-5	NA	TRBD2	TGTGCCTGGAGGGGCCCTAGCGGGGGGCAAGAGACCCAGTACTTC	CAWRGPSGGQETQYF
TRBV19	TRBJ1-5	NA	TRBD1	TGTGCCAGTAGTAGATCGGACAGGGAGAGTCAGCCCCAGCATTTT	CASSRSDRESQPQHF
TRBV27	TRBJ2-1	NA	TRBD1	TGTGCCAGCAGTGTCGGGACAGGGGGTTACAATGAGCAGTTCTTC	CASSVGTGGYNEQFF